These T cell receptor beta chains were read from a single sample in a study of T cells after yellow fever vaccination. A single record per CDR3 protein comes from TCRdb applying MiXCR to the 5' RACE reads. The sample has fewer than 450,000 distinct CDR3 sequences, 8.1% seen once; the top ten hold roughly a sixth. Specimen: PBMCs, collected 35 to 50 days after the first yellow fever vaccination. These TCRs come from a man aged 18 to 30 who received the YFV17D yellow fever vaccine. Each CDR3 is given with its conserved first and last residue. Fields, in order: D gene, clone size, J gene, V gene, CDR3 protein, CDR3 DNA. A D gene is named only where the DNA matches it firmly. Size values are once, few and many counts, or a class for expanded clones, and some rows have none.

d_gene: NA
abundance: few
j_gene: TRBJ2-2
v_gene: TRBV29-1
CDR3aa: CSVRLENTGELFF
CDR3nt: TGCAGCGTCCGACTAGAGAACACCGGGGAGCTGTTTTTT

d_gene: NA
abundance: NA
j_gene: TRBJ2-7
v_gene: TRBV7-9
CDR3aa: CASSLGSGFYEQYF
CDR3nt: TGTGCCAGCAGCTTAGGGTCGGGATTCTACGAGCAGTACTTC

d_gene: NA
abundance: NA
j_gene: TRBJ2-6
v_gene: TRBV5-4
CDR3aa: CASSLWLAQEANVLTF
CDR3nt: TGTGCCAGCAGCTTGTGGCTGGCCCAGGAGGCCAACGTCCTGACTTTC

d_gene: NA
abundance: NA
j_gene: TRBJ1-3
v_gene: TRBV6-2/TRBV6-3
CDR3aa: CASISILGLPFRNTIYF
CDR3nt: TGTGCCAGCATTTCCATCCTGGGACTGCCTTTCCGAAACACCATATATTTT

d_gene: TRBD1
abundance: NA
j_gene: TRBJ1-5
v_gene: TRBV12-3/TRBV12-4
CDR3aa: CASRGQGSQPQHF
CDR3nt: TGTGCCAGCAGGGGACAGGGTAGTCAGCCCCAGCATTTT

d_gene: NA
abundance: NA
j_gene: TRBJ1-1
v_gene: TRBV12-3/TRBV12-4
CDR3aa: CASSPQGRDEAFF
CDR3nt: TGTGCCAGCAGCCCTCAGGGAAGGGATGAAGCTTTCTTT

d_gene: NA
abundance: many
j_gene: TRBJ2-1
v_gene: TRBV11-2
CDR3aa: CASSLGAFTNEQFF
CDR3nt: TGTGCCAGCAGCCTAGGCGCCTTTACCAATGAGCAGTTCTTC

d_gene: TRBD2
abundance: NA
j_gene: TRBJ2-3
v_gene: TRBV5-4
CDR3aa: CASSPGGVTDTQYF
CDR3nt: TGTGCCAGCAGCCCGGGGGGGGTCACAGATACGCAGTATTTT

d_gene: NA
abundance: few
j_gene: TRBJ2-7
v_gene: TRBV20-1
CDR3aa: CSASSGGGHEQYF
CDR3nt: TGCAGTGCTAGCTCGGGAGGGGGCCACGAGCAGTACTTC

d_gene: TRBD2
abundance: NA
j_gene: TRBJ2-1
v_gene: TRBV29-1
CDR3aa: CSVELEAGGYNEQFF
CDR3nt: TGCAGCGTTGAATTAGAAGCGGGGGGTTACAATGAGCAGTTCTTC

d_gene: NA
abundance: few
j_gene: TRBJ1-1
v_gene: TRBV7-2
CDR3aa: CASSLGGWGTEAFF
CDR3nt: TGTGCCAGCAGCTTAGGGGGCTGGGGCACTGAAGCTTTCTTT

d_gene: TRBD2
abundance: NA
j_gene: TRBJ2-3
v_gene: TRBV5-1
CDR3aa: CASSLVGTRGPYTDTQYF
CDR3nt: TGCGCCAGCAGCTTGGTGGGGACTAGAGGCCCGTACACAGATACGCAGTATTTT

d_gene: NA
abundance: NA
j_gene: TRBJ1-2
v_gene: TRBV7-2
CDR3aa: CASSSPGHAFGYTF
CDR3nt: TGTGCCAGCAGCTCACCGGGACATGCATTCGGCTACACCTTC

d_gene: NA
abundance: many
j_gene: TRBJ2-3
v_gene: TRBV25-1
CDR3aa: CASSAPGWGLNTQYF
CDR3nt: TGTGCCAGCAGTGCACCAGGGTGGGGACTCAATACGCAGTATTTT

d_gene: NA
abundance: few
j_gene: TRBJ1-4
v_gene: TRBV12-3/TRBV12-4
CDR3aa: CASSLARGAATNEKLFF
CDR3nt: TGTGCCAGCAGTTTAGCGCGTGGGGCGGCAACTAATGAAAAACTGTTTTTT

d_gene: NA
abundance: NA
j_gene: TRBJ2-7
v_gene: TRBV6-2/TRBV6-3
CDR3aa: CASSYGISSYEQYF
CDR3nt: TGTGCCAGCAGTTACGGGATTTCCTCCTACGAGCAGTACTTC

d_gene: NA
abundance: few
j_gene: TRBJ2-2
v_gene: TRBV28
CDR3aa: CASSLLVANTGELFF
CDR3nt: TGTGCCAGCAGTTTATTGGTCGCGAACACCGGGGAGCTGTTTTTT

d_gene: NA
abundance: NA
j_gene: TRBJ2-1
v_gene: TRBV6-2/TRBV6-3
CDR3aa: CASSLRATSYEQFF
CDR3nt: TGTGCCAGCAGTTTAAGAGCGACTAGTTATGAGCAGTTCTTC

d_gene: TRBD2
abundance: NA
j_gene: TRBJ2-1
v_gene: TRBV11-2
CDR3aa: CASRGGGHEQFF
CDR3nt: TGTGCCAGCCGGGGGGGGGGTCACGAGCAGTTCTTC

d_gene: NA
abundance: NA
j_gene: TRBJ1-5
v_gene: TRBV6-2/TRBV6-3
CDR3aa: CASSYTAQPQHF
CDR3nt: TGTGCCAGCAGTTATACGGCCCAGCCCCAGCATTTT

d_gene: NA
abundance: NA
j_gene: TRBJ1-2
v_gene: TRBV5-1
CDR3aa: CASSLDSPSWGYTF
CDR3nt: TGCGCCAGCAGCTTGGACTCGCCCTCATGGGGCTACACCTTC

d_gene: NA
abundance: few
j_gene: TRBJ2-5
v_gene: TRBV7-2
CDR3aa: CASSLEGGTGEETQYF
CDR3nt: TGTGCCAGCAGCTTAGAGGGGGGGACCGGGGAAGAGACCCAGTACTTC

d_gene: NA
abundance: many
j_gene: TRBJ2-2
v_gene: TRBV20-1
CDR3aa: CSAELGVRGTGELFF
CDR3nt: TGCAGTGCCGAGCTGGGGGTGCGGGGAACCGGGGAGCTGTTTTTT

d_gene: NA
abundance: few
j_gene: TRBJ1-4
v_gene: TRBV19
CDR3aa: CASRRWPANTNEKLFF
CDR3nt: TGTGCCAGCCGTCGGTGGCCAGCAAACACTAATGAAAAACTGTTTTTT

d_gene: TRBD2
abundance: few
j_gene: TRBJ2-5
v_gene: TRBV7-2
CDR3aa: CASTRTSGGETQYF
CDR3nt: TGTGCCAGCACCCGGACTAGCGGAGGGGAGACCCAGTACTTC

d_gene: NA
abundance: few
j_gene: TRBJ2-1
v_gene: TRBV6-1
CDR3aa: CASSRPAGMPNEQFF
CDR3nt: TGTGCCAGCAGTAGGCCCGCGGGAATGCCAAATGAGCAGTTCTTC

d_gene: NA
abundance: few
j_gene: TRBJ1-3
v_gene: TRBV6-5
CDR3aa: CASSYSGTASGNTIYF
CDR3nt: TGTGCCAGCAGTTACTCTGGGACGGCATCTGGAAACACCATATATTTT

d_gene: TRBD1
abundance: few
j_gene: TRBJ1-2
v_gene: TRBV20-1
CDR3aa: CSAPRTGVNYGYTF
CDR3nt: TGCAGTGCTCCCCGGACAGGGGTCAACTATGGCTACACCTTC

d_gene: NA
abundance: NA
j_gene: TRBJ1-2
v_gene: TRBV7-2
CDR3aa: CASSPRPVGDYGYTF
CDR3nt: TGTGCCAGCAGCCCAAGACCTGTTGGTGACTATGGCTACACCTTC